This T cell receptor beta chain was observed in a study of blood T cell repertoires in COVID-19. Study-wide context: In each case, the material was cDNA or gDNA derived from T cells, B-cell-depleted T cells, or PBMCs.

Per the germline V gene, CDR1 is SGHAT and CDR2 is FQNNGV. The CDR3 runs 15 residues. Between the trimmed V and J ends, which lost 1 base and 0 bases, there was a span of 7 bases. Clones were sequenced by immunoSEQ multiplex PCR, and TCRdb holds only the in-frame ones, with some missing. The sample records roughly 140,000 clones, around 83% being singletons. Sequencing was carried out using peripheral blood. This sequence was found in a woman of 80 years or more with acute or convalescent COVID-19. The gene calls are TRBV11-2 and TRBJ1-3; no clear D gene. The CDR3: CASSLGSASGNTIYF. The CDR3 DNA sequence: TGTGCCAGCAGCTTAGGAAGCGCCTCTGGAAACACCATATATTTT.